This section outlines one T cell receptor (beta chain) sequence together with its context. Sequencing was performed with immunoSEQ multiplex PCR; in TCRdb, only in-frame clones are kept and a portion is missing. The sample records 60,000 to 90,000 clones, roughly 95% being singletons. Trimming took 2 bases from V and 5 from J, leaving 18 bases between them. The CDR3 totals 17 residues. The germline CDR1 and CDR2 sequences are KGHSH and LQKENI. The data derive from a study of technical replicates of blood from a few donors. The gene calls are TRBV18 and TRBJ2-2; no clear D gene. This sequence was found in a human donor in good health. Sequenced input: T cells isolated from PBMCs. CDR3 region: CASSPVNGRRYTGELFF. DNA for the CDR3: TGTGCCAGCTCACCAGTGAATGGCAGGCGATATACCGGGGAGCTGTTTTTT.